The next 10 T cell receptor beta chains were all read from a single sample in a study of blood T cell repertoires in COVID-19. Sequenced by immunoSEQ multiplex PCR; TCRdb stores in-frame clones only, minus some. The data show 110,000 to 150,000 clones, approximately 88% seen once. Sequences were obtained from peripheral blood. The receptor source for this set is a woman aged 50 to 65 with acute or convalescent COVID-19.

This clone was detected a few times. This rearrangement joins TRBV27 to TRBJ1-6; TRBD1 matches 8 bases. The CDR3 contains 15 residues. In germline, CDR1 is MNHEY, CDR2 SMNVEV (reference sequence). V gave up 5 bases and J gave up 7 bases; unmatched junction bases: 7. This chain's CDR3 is CASSKQSGGNSPLHF. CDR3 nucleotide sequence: TGTGCCAGCAGTAAACAGTCAGGGGGCAATTCACCCCTCCACTTT.

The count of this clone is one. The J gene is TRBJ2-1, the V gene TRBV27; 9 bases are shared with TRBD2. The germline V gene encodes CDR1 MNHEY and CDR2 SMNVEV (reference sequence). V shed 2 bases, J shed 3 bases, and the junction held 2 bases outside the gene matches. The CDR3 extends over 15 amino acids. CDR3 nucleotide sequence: TGTGCCAGCAGTTTAGCGGGAGGGCGCTACAATGAGCAGTTCTTC. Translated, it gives CASSLAGGRYNEQFF.

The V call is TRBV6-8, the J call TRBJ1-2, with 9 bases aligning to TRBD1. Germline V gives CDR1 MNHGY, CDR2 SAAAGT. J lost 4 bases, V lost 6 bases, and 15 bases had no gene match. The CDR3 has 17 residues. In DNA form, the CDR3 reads TGTGCCAGCAGGCATATAGCCACCGGGACAGGGATCTATGGCTACACCTTC. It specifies CASRHIATGTGIYGYTF.

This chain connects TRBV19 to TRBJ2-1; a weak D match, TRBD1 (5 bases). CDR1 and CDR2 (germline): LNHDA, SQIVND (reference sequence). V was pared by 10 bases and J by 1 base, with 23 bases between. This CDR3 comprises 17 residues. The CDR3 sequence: CATSPVGRMNSYNEQFF. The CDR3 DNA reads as TGTGCCACTTCCCCGGTGGGGCGGATGAATTCCTACAATGAGCAGTTCTTC.

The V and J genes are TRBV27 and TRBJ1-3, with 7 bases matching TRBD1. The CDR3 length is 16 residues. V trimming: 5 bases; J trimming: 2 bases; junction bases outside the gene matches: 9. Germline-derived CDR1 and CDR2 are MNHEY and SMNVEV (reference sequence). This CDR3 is CASSLRQGVTGNTIYF. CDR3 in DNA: TGTGCCAGCAGTCTCCGACAGGGAGTGACTGGAAACACCATATATTTT.

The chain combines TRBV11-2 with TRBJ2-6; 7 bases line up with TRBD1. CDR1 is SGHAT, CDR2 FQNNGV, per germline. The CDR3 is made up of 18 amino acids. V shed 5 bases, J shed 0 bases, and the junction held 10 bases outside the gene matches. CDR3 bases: TGTGCCAGCAGCGAAGACAGGGTCCTGGACTCTGGGGCCAACGTCCTGACTTTC. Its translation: CASSEDRVLDSGANVLTF.

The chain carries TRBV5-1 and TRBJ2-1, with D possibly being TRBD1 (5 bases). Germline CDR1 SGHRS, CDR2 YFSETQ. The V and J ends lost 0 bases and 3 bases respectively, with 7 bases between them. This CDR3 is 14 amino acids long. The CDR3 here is CASSLEDIYNEQFF. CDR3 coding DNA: TGCGCCAGCAGCTTGGAGGACATCTACAATGAGCAGTTCTTC. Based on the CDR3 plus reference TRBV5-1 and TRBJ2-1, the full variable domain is KAGVTQTPRYLIKTRGQQVTLSCSPISGHRSVSWYQQTPGQGLQFLFEYFSETQRNKGNFPGRFSGRQFSNSRSEMNVSTLELGDSALYLCASSLEDIYNEQFFGPGTRLTVL.

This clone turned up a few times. As DNA, the CDR3 is TGTGCCAGCAGTTACCGACAGGGGAACACTGAAGCTTTCTTT. Translating it yields CASSYRQGNTEAFF. The chain employs TRBV6-5 and TRBJ1-1, with 7 bases lining up with TRBD1. The V and J ends lost 2 bases and 1 base, in that order; junction bases with no gene match: 1. The germline gives CDR1 MNHEY, CDR2 SVGAGI. The CDR3 loop spans 14 amino acids.

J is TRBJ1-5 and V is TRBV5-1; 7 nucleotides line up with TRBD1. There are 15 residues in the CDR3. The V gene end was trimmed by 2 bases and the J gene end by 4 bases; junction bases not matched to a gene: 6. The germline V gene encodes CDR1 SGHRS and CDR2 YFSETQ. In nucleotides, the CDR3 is TGCGCCAGCAGCTTAGGGACAGCGGGTAATCAGCCCCAGCATTTT. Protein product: CASSLGTAGNQPQHF.

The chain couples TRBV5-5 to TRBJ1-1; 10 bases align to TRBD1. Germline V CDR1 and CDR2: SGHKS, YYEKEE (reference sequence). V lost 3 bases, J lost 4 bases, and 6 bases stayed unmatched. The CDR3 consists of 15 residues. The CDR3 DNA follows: TGTGCCAGCAGCTGGGACAGGGGCCAGGGCACTGAAGCTTTCTTT. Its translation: CASSWDRGQGTEAFF.